This entry features one T cell receptor beta chain sequence. Germline-derived CDR1 and CDR2 are LNHNV and YYDKDF (reference sequence). The CDR3 extends over 16 amino acids. The V and J ends lost 3 bases and 5 bases, in that order; junction bases with no gene match: 10. This record belongs to a study of blood T cell repertoires in COVID-19. The wider study: There were acute and convalescent COVID-19 samples, and they came from the United States, Italy and Spain.

Measured with immunoSEQ multiplex PCR; TCRdb has only the in-frame clones, and not every one. The sample has around 93,000 clones; roughly 89% are singletons. V is TRBV15 and J is TRBJ2-1; 7 bases align to TRBD2. Input material: peripheral blood. The clonotype was recovered from a human donor in a cohort sampled during active COVID-19. The CDR3 DNA reads as TGTGCCACCAGCAGGGACTTGGGAGGGGCTAACAATGAGCAGTTCTTC. Its protein is CATSRDLGGANNEQFF.